One sample yielded the 26 T cell receptor beta chains listed below, sequenced in a study of cytotoxic CD8 clonotypes in ibrutinib-treated CLL (dated by TCRdb to the early 2020s). Receptor libraries were prepared by the immunoSEQ multiplex PCR assay. TCRdb took over this immuneACCESS table, retaining in-frame rearrangements with V and J assigned. Such tables are incomplete; in checked studies, under half of the missing clones stem from an unresolved V gene, and the remainder is unexplained. This sample holds about 310,000 clones; about 77% were observed only once. The ten largest clones capture 6.5% to 8% of the sample. Sample: PBMCs, taken before ibrutinib treatment. These receptors were collected from a human donor with chronic lymphocytic leukemia.

The chain combines TRBV19 with TRBJ2-3; tentatively, D is TRBD2 (6 bases). This CDR3 contains 15 residues. The germline V gene encodes CDR1 LNHDA and CDR2 SQIVND (reference sequence). V dropped 3 bases and J dropped 4 bases, with 14 bases sitting between them. CDR3 loop: CASSISGERADTQYF. CDR3 coding DNA: TGTGCCAGTAGTATTTCGGGGGAGCGAGCAGATACGCAGTATTTT.

This clone was seen only once. V and J are TRBV27 and TRBJ1-2; TRBD1 is a possible D gene (5 bases). Between the trimmed V and J ends, which lost 0 bases and 7 bases, there was a span of 12 bases. Looked up from germline, CDR1 is MNHEY and CDR2 is SMNVEV (reference sequence). This CDR3 is 14 amino acids long. The CDR3 bases are TGTGCCAGCAGTTTATCCGGGACTATCTCTGGCTACACCTTC. This codes for CASSLSGTISGYTF.

The rearrangement joins TRBV10-3 to TRBJ1-1, with TRBD1 as a possible D gene (5 bases). V lost 7 bases and J 0 bases, leaving 12 bases between the germline ends. From germline, CDR1 is ENHRY and CDR2 SYGVKD. CDR3 length: 14 amino acids. The CDR3 DNA is TGTGCCATCACGGACGGGACGATGAACACTGAAGCTTTCTTT. Encoded protein: CAITDGTMNTEAFF.

The chain combines TRBV19 with TRBJ2-7; 11 bases match TRBD1. Losses at the gene ends were 5 bases for V and 2 bases for J; bases not matched to a gene: 5. The CDR3 has 15 residues. Germline CDR1 LNHDA, CDR2 SQIVND (reference sequence). The CDR3 DNA reads as TGTGCCAGTAGTGTGTGGGGACAGGGGGCCTACGAGCAGTACTTC. It specifies CASSVWGQGAYEQYF.

There are many counts of this clone. The J gene is TRBJ2-5, the V gene TRBV28; 7 bases align to TRBD1. Germline V gene sequence: CDR1 MDHEN, CDR2 SYDVKM. There are 13 residues in the CDR3. V dropped 8 bases and J dropped 4; count of bases not matched to a gene: 7. DNA for the CDR3: TGTGCCAGCTACCGACAGGGAACAGAGACCCAGTACTTC. Its protein is CASYRQGTETQYF.

The chain is built from TRBV11-2 and TRBJ1-3, with TRBD1 matching over 7 bases. V lost 5 bases to trimming and J lost 2 bases; unmatched junction nucleotides: 3. Germline CDR1 is SGHAT and CDR2 is FQNNGV. This CDR3 is 14 amino acids long. The CDR3 coding sequence is TGTGCCAGCAGCCCGGGACAGCCTGGAAACACCATATATTTT. It specifies CASSPGQPGNTIYF.

The gene calls are TRBV9 and TRBJ1-1, with unresolved D. CDR3 size: 14 residues. From germline, CDR1 is SGDLS and CDR2 YYNGEE. V was pared by 1 base and J by 5 bases, with 12 bases between. In DNA form, the CDR3 reads TGTGCCAGCAGCGTAAGCGGGATGGGAACTGAAGCTTTCTTT. Translation gives CASSVSGMGTEAFF.

The CDR3 nucleotides are TGTGCCAGCAGCTTAGAGTGGGAGGAGAATGGCTACACCTTC. As protein: CASSLEWEENGYTF. The chain has TRBV7-9 and TRBJ1-2; D not resolved. V dropped 1 base and J dropped 6 bases, with 12 bases sitting between them. The CDR3 runs 14 residues. Germline V gives CDR1 SEHNR, CDR2 FQNEAQ (reference sequence).

V is TRBV5-6 and J is TRBJ2-7; D possibly matches TRBD1 or TRBD2 (5 bases each). From germline, CDR1 is SGHDT and CDR2 YYEEEE. The V gene lost 4 bases and the J gene lost 2 bases, with 16 bases spanning the gap. This CDR3 spans 15 amino acids. The CDR3 loop is CASSRTWDGTYEQYF. CDR3 sequence (DNA): TGTGCCAGCAGCCGCACCTGGGACGGCACCTACGAGCAGTACTTC.

The chain uses TRBV4-3 and TRBJ2-2; 10 nucleotides agree with TRBD1. J gave up 3 bases and V 1 base, and 5 bases lay outside the gene matches. Per germline, CDR1 LGHNA and CDR2 YSLEER. The CDR3 has 17 amino acids. CDR3: CASSQGRDRGYTGELFF. The CDR3 bases are TGCGCCAGCAGCCAAGGCCGGGACAGGGGTTACACCGGGGAGCTGTTTTTT.

The chain is built from TRBV21-1 and TRBJ1-5. TRBV21-1 is labeled a pseudogene. The CDR3 is made up of 16 amino acids. This CDR3 is CASSKGFLYSNQPQHF. CDR3 nucleotides: TGTGCCAGCAGCAAAGGCTTCCTTTATAGCAATCAGCCCCAGCATTTT.

The chain uses TRBV7-9 and TRBJ2-7; 13 nucleotides align to TRBD2. The CDR3 consists of 19 residues. V shed 6 bases, J shed 1 base, and the junction held 15 bases outside the gene matches. In germline, CDR1 is SEHNR, CDR2 FQNEAQ (reference sequence). The CDR3 loop is CASSRAAGTSGKSSYEQYF. In DNA form, the CDR3 reads TGTGCCAGCAGTCGGGCGGCCGGGACTAGCGGGAAATCTTCCTACGAGCAGTACTTC.

The chain couples TRBV7-9 to TRBJ2-1; no firm D call. CDR3 size: 14 residues. Germline CDR1 is SEHNR and CDR2 is FQNEAQ (reference sequence). V gave up 3 bases and J gave up 3 bases, with 9 bases separating them. The CDR3 region is CASSFESSYNEQFF. The CDR3 nucleotides read TGTGCCAGCAGCTTTGAGTCCAGCTACAATGAGCAGTTCTTC.

The rearrangement joins TRBV6-6 to TRBJ2-7; 7 nucleotides line up with TRBD1. Germline trimming cut 4 bases from V and 4 bases from J; bases unmatched to any gene: 7. This CDR3 is 14 amino acids long. Germline CDR1 reads MNHNY; CDR2 reads SVGAGI (reference sequence). CDR3 amino acids: CASSWGQLNYEQYF. CDR3 DNA: TGTGCCAGCAGTTGGGGACAGTTGAATTACGAGCAGTACTTC.

The chain links TRBV30 to TRBJ2-7; D tentatively reads TRBD1 or TRBD2 (6 bases each). V lost 2 bases and J lost 0, with 17 bases in between. CDR3 length: 16 amino acids. CDR1 GTSNPN and CDR2 SVGIG come from the germline V gene (reference sequence). CDR3 coding DNA: TGTGCCTGGAGTATCGGGGGCGGGTGGAGCTCCTACGAGCAGTACTTC. As protein: CAWSIGGGWSSYEQYF.

V usage is TRBV2 and J usage is TRBJ2-1; 9 bases agree with TRBD1. Germline CDR1 is SNHLY and CDR2 is FYNNEI. V trimming: 8 bases; J trimming: 10 bases; junction bases outside the gene matches: 6. The CDR3 contains 12 residues. The CDR3 DNA reads TGTGCCAGCGTACAGGGGGCGCGGGAGCAGTTCTTC. Residues: CASVQGAREQFF. Full variable domain (missing parts from reference TRBV2 and TRBJ2-1): EPEVTQTPSHQVTQMGQEVILRCVPISNHLYFYWYRQILGQKVEFLVSFYNNEISEKSEIFDDQFSVERPDGSNFTLKIRSTKLEDSAMYFCASVQGAREQFFGPGTRLTVL.

The table lists this clone with a few counts. The chain uses TRBV6-4 and TRBJ2-7; 7 nucleotides line up with TRBD2. The CDR3 has 15 residues. Trimming cost V 8 bases and J 2 bases; bases outside gene matches: 12. Per the germline V gene, CDR1 is MRHNA and CDR2 is SNTAGT. The CDR3 sequence: CASRPAASGAYEQYF. The CDR3 coding sequence is TGTGCCAGCCGCCCGGCGGCTAGCGGAGCCTACGAGCAGTACTTC.

This sequence joins TRBV4-1 and TRBJ2-1; 10 nucleotides match TRBD1. This CDR3 has 17 amino acids. The V segment lost 1 base and the J segment 5 bases; nucleotides outside the gene matches: 8. The germline V gene encodes CDR1 MGHRA and CDR2 YSYEKL. This CDR3 is CASSQGGDRGRHNEQFF. The CDR3 DNA reads as TGCGCCAGCAGCCAAGGAGGCGACAGGGGGCGCCACAATGAGCAGTTCTTC.

This chain joins TRBV15 and TRBJ1-4; 10 nucleotides match TRBD1. Looked up from germline, CDR1 is LNHNV and CDR2 is YYDKDF (reference sequence). CDR3 length: 15 residues. V was pared by 4 bases and J by 7 bases, with 6 bases of the junction left unmatched. This CDR3 is CATSTGQGVAEKLFF. As DNA, the CDR3 is TGTGCCACCAGCACTGGACAGGGGGTGGCTGAAAAACTGTTTTTT. Full variable domain (rest looked up from reference TRBV15 and TRBJ1-4): DAMVIQNPRYQVTQFGKPVTLSCSQTLNHNVMYWYQQKSSQAPKLLFHYYDKDFNNEADTPDNFQSRRPNTSFCFLDIRSPGLGDTAMYLCATSTGQGVAEKLFFGSGTQLSVL.

This chain connects TRBV5-4 to TRBJ1-1; D gene unclear. V lost 4 bases to trimming and J lost 5 bases, with 9 bases between them. The CDR3 length is 12 residues. Germline CDR1 reads SGHNT; CDR2 reads YYREEE (reference sequence). The CDR3: CASSKGETEAFF. CDR3 sequence (DNA): TGTGCCAGCAGCAAGGGTGAAACTGAAGCTTTCTTT. Based on the CDR3 plus reference TRBV5-4 and TRBJ1-1, the full variable domain is ETGVTQSPTHLIKTRGQQVTLRCSSQSGHNTVSWYQQALGQGPQFIFQYYREEENGRGNFPPRFSGLQFPNYSSELNVNALELDDSALYLCASSKGETEAFFGQGTRLTVV.

The rearrangement uses TRBV5-1 and TRBJ1-1; no clear D. This CDR3 spans 14 amino acids. Germline V lookup: CDR1 SGHRS, CDR2 YFSETQ. The ends were cut back, 1 base at V and 1 base at J, with 8 bases in the middle. This CDR3 is CASSLRQQNTEAFF. The CDR3 bases are TGCGCCAGCAGCTTGAGGCAGCAGAACACTGAAGCTTTCTTT. The variable domain in full, with the rest retrieved from reference TRBV5-1 and TRBJ1-1, is KAGVTQTPRYLIKTRGQQVTLSCSPISGHRSVSWYQQTPGQGLQFLFEYFSETQRNKGNFPGRFSGRQFSNSRSEMNVSTLELGDSALYLCASSLRQQNTEAFFGQGTRLTVV.

This sequence joins TRBV7-6 and TRBJ2-3; perhaps TRBD1 as D (6 bases). Between the trimmed V and J ends, which lost 2 bases and 3 bases, there was a span of 9 bases. The CDR3 totals 14 residues. The germline CDR1 and CDR2 sequences are SGHVS and FNYEAQ. This CDR3 reads CASSLQQGTDTQYF. The CDR3 nucleotides are TGTGCCAGCAGCTTACAACAGGGAACAGATACGCAGTATTTT.

The chain links TRBV9 to TRBJ1-1; D unclear. The CDR3 covers 14 residues. In germline, CDR1 is SGDLS, CDR2 YYNGEE. Trimming took 2 bases from V and 1 from J, leaving 9 bases between them. The CDR3 reads CASSVQNQNTEAFF. The CDR3 DNA reads as TGTGCCAGCAGCGTCCAAAACCAGAACACTGAAGCTTTCTTT.

The chain links TRBV11-3 to TRBJ1-5; D might be TRBD1 (6 bases). The V gene's germline CDR1 is SGHNT and CDR2 YENEEA. The CDR3 covers 14 residues. V dropped 5 bases and J dropped 6 bases, with 14 bases sitting between them. DNA for the CDR3: TGTGCCAGCAGCCCGAGTCGGGGGCGTCAGCCCCAGCATTTT. Translated, it gives CASSPSRGRQPQHF.

The chain recombines TRBV10-3 with TRBJ2-7; 7 bases are a match to TRBD2. This CDR3 contains 17 residues. J gave up 0 bases and V 1 base, and 9 bases lay outside the gene matches. CDR1 ENHRY and CDR2 SYGVKD come from the germline V gene. The CDR3 spells CAISELNAGDGSYEQYF. CDR3 bases: TGTGCCATCAGTGAGTTGAATGCGGGGGACGGCTCCTACGAGCAGTACTTC.

This clone was counted only a few times. The chain combines TRBV19 with TRBJ1-2; TRBD1 might be the D (5 bases). Trimming stripped 0 bases from V and 3 bases from J, with 17 bases between. The CDR3 consists of 17 residues. Germline assignment: CDR1 LNHDA and CDR2 SQIVND (reference sequence). The CDR3 reads CASSIEADRAKYYGYTF. The CDR3 nucleotides read TGTGCCAGTAGTATAGAGGCCGACAGAGCCAAATACTATGGCTACACCTTC.